The 20 T cell receptor beta chains below were found in one sample sequenced in a study of blood T cell repertoires in COVID-19. Here immunoSEQ multiplex PCR was the method, and the copy in TCRdb shows in-frame clones only, minus some. The sample contains 300,000 to 450,000 clones, approximately 90% of which appear only once. The material sequenced was PBMCs or T cells enriched from blood (not recorded which). The receptors here all came from a man aged 18-30 years who had recovered from COVID-19.

This chain connects TRBV28 to TRBJ1-1, with TRBD1 matching 8 bases. The CDR3 totals 15 residues. Germline V gives CDR1 MDHEN, CDR2 SYDVKM. V lost 1 base to trimming and J lost 11 bases; unmatched junction nucleotides: 12. The CDR3, as DNA: TGTGCCAGCAGTTTATCCCCACCTGGACAGGGTGGGGCTTTCTTT. It specifies CASSLSPPGQGGAFF.

As to this clone: The same CDR3 arises from other DNA sequences in this sample as well. The CDR3 reads CASSRDRGSGNTIYF. CDR3 in DNA: TGTGCCAGCAGCCGTGACAGGGGCTCTGGAAACACCATATATTTT. The chain carries TRBV6-5 and TRBJ1-3; 8 bases are shared with TRBD1. With 6 bases clipped from V and 0 bases from J, the junction kept 4 bases outside the gene matches. This CDR3 contains 15 residues. Germline values: CDR1 MNHEY, CDR2 SVGAGI.

The V and J genes are TRBV4-2 and TRBJ2-2, with TRBD1 as a possible D gene (6 bases). The CDR3 contains 15 residues. V was cut by 4 bases and J by 7 bases, with 16 bases left in between. The germline V gene has CDR1 LGHNA and CDR2 YNFKEQ. The CDR3: CASSPWGPMDGELFF. DNA for the CDR3: TGTGCCAGCAGCCCATGGGGGCCCATGGACGGGGAGCTGTTTTTT.

The V and J genes are TRBV11-3 and TRBJ2-1, with a tentative D call TRBD2 (5 bases). The germline V gene has CDR1 SGHNT and CDR2 YENEEA. Trimming pared 1 base from V and 4 bases from J, leaving 11 bases between. The CDR3 length is 15 residues. CDR3 amino acids: CASSLGLLTYNEQFF. As DNA, the CDR3 is TGTGCCAGCAGCTTAGGACTACTCACTTACAATGAGCAGTTCTTC.

This rearrangement joins TRBV3-1 (or the pseudogene TRBV3-2) to TRBJ1-1; 7 nucleotides agree with TRBD1. The germline V gene has CDR1 LGHDT and CDR2 YNNKEL (reference sequence). CDR3 size: 16 residues. Losses at the gene ends were 2 bases for V and 1 base for J; bases not matched to a gene: 7. CDR3 coding DNA: TGTGCCAGCAGCCAAACGAGACAGGGCAGGAACACTGAAGCTTTCTTT. Translating it yields CASSQTRQGRNTEAFF.

CDR3 in amino acids: CASSLTRTGTGYDQPQHF. DNA of the CDR3: TGTGCCAGCTCACTAACACGGACCGGGACAGGGTATGATCAGCCCCAGCATTTT. The chain employs TRBV18 and TRBJ1-5; 9 nucleotides agree with TRBD1. Unmatched junction bases numbered 15, after V lost 4 bases and J lost 5 bases. The germline V gene encodes CDR1 KGHSH and CDR2 LQKENI. The CDR3 runs 18 residues.

This chain connects TRBV4-1 to TRBJ1-1; tentative D call: TRBD1 (6 bases). Per the germline V gene, CDR1 is MGHRA and CDR2 is YSYEKL. The V and J ends lost 0 bases and 2 bases respectively, with 16 bases between them. This CDR3 is built from 17 residues. CDR3 nucleotides: TGCGCCAGCAGCCAAGAAAGAGGACAGATCCTAAACACTGAAGCTTTCTTT. Protein: CASSQERGQILNTEAFF.

V is TRBV7-2 and J is TRBJ1-3, with no clear D. Trimming removed 2 bases at V and 0 bases at J, with 11 bases between. Per the germline V gene, CDR1 is SGHTA and CDR2 is FQGNSA. The CDR3 totals 16 residues. The DNA of the CDR3 is TGTGCCAGCAGCTTAAAGCCCCCGGGCTCTGGAAACACCATATATTTT. This sequence encodes CASSLKPPGSGNTIYF.

The chain links TRBV12-3 or TRBV12-4 to TRBJ2-3; 8 bases are a match to TRBD1. V was clipped by 5 bases and J by 8 bases; unmatched bases: 6. The CDR3 is 13 residues long. Here the CDR3 DNA reads TGTGCCAGCAGTAACCAGACAGGGGCTACGCAGTATTTT. Protein sequence: CASSNQTGATQYF.

In its sample, this clone was seen a few times. The gene calls are TRBV10-3 and TRBJ2-2; perhaps TRBD1 as D (6 bases). The CDR3 length is 14 residues. Germline V CDR1 and CDR2: ENHRY, SYGVKD. V was clipped by 4 bases and J by 1 base, with 7 bases between them. The CDR3 DNA reads TGTGCCATCAGTGTCAGGGGGAACACCGGGGAGCTGTTTTTT. As protein: CAISVRGNTGELFF.

The chain has TRBV7-8 and TRBJ1-2, with TRBD1 matching over 8 bases. The germline CDR1 and CDR2 sequences are SGHVS and FQNEAQ. The J segment lost 5 bases and the V segment lost 2 bases, leaving 4 bases of the junction unmatched. The length of the CDR3 is 14 residues. CDR3 sequence (DNA): TGTGCCAGCAGCTTATCACAGGGGGGGTATGGCTACACCTTC. This gives the protein CASSLSQGGYGYTF.

This sequence joins TRBV5-1 and TRBJ2-1; TRBD2 agrees at 7 bases. This CDR3 spans 16 amino acids. V trimming: 2 bases; J trimming: 0 bases; junction bases outside the gene matches: 5. Germline V gives CDR1 SGHRS, CDR2 YFSETQ. The CDR3 coding sequence is TGCGCCAGCAGCTTAAATGGCGGGAGCTCCTACAATGAGCAGTTCTTC. Protein sequence: CASSLNGGSSYNEQFF.

The chain has TRBV6-5 and TRBJ1-4; the D gene is possibly TRBD1 (5 bases). This CDR3 contains 15 residues. The ends were cut back, 4 bases at V and 8 bases at J, with 17 bases in the middle. Germline V gene lookup returns CDR1 MNHEY and CDR2 SVGAGI. The chain's CDR3 is CASSSTTGDWEKLFF. CDR3 bases: TGTGCCAGCAGTTCCACCACGGGGGATTGGGAAAAACTGTTTTTT.

This chain connects TRBV7-2 to TRBJ1-2; TRBD1 agrees at 7 bases. Per germline, CDR1 SGHTA and CDR2 FQGNSA. The CDR3 length is 12 residues. V shed 5 bases and J 8 bases; nucleotides not matched to a gene: 5. The CDR3 DNA reads as TGTGCCAGCAGCCCGACAGGGCCCGGCTACACCTTC. This codes for CASSPTGPGYTF.

CDR3 region: CASSLGTRPGYTF. CDR3 sequence (DNA): TGTGCCAGCAGCCTGGGGACAAGGCCCGGCTACACCTTC. This chain joins TRBV3-1 (or the pseudogene TRBV3-2) and TRBJ1-2; maybe TRBD1 (6 bases). The CDR3 is made up of 13 amino acids. Germline lookup yields CDR1 LGHDT and CDR2 YNNKEL (reference sequence). V shed 4 bases and J shed 8 bases, with 14 bases lying between them.

This rearrangement joins TRBV5-1 to TRBJ2-1; maybe TRBD2 (6 bases). V was shortened by 5 bases and J by 10 bases, with 22 bases between the two germline ends. Germline values: CDR1 SGHRS, CDR2 YFSETQ. The CDR3 contains 15 residues. CDR3 region: CASRQGGGTSGEQFF. The CDR3 DNA is TGCGCCAGCAGGCAGGGTGGGGGGACCTCAGGGGAGCAGTTCTTC.

By frequency in the sample, this clone is medium-sized. This chain joins TRBV4-1 and TRBJ1-2; 8 nucleotides match TRBD1. This CDR3 has 14 residues. CDR1 and CDR2 (germline): MGHRA, YSYEKL. With 5 bases clipped from V and 0 bases from J, the junction kept 2 bases outside the gene matches. Here the CDR3 reads CASSGTGTNYGYTF. CDR3 sequence (DNA): TGCGCCAGCAGCGGGACAGGAACTAACTATGGCTACACCTTC.

The chain's CDR3 is CASSDRVRNTIYF. The CDR3 DNA follows: TGTGCCAGCAGTGACAGGGTGAGAAACACCATATATTTT. The V gene is TRBV6-1, the J gene TRBJ1-3; possible D gene TRBD1, 5 bases. This CDR3 spans 13 amino acids. V was clipped by 3 bases and J by 5 bases, with 8 bases between them. Germline CDR1 is MNHNS and CDR2 is SASEGT.

The rearrangement links TRBV27 to TRBJ2-3; 10 bases are a match to TRBD2. J lost 0 bases, V lost 1 base, and 10 bases had no gene match. CDR1 and CDR2 from the germline V gene are MNHEY and SMNVEV (reference sequence). This CDR3 has 19 residues. The CDR3 DNA reads as TGTGCCAGCAGTTTATATTGGCTAGCGGGGGCCTCTAGCACAGATACGCAGTATTTT. This codes for CASSLYWLAGASSTDTQYF.

This chain links TRBV2 with TRBJ1-5; D is uncertain. V lost 3 bases and J 7 bases, leaving 13 bases between the germline ends. CDR1 and CDR2 from the germline V gene are SNHLY and FYNNEI. The CDR3 totals 14 residues. The chain's CDR3 is CASSDLGQLQPQHF. The CDR3 coding sequence is TGTGCCAGCAGTGATTTGGGCCAGTTACAGCCCCAGCATTTT. The whole variable domain, remainder taken from reference TRBV2 and TRBJ1-5, is EPEVTQTPSHQVTQMGQEVILRCVPISNHLYFYWYRQILGQKVEFLVSFYNNEISEKSEIFDDQFSVERPDGSNFTLKIRSTKLEDSAMYFCASSDLGQLQPQHFGDGTRLSIL.